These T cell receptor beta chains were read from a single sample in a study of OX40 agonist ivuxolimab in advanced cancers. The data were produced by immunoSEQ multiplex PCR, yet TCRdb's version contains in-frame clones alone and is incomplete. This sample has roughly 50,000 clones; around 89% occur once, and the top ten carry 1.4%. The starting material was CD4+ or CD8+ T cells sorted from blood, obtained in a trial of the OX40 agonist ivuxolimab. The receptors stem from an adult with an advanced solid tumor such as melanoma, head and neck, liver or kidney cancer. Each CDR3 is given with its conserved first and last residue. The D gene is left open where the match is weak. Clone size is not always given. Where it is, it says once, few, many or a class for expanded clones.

cdr3_aa: CASSPRMNTEAFF
cdr3_nt: TGTGCCAGCTCACCACGTATGAACACTGAAGCTTTCTTT
clone_size: .
j_call: TRBJ1-1
d_call: .
v_call: TRBV18

cdr3_aa: CASSILGGPGELFF
cdr3_nt: TGTGCCAGTAGTATCCTGGGGGGGCCCGGGGAGCTGTTTTTT
clone_size: .
j_call: TRBJ2-2
d_call: .
v_call: TRBV19

cdr3_aa: CASSLVWGSNQPQHF
cdr3_nt: TGTGCCAGCAGCTTAGTGTGGGGTAGCAATCAGCCCCAGCATTTT
clone_size: .
j_call: TRBJ1-5
d_call: .
v_call: TRBV7-2

cdr3_aa: CASSQSGTGSAEAFF
cdr3_nt: TGCGCCAGCAGCCAGTCCGGGACAGGGTCGGCTGAAGCTTTCTTT
clone_size: .
j_call: TRBJ1-1
d_call: TRBD1
v_call: TRBV5-1

cdr3_aa: CASSLQGEQYF
cdr3_nt: TGTGCCAGCAGCTTACAGGGAGAGCAGTACTTC
clone_size: .
j_call: TRBJ2-7
d_call: .
v_call: TRBV2

cdr3_aa: CASSDDGYTF
cdr3_nt: TGTGCCAGCAGTGACGATGGCTACACCTTC
clone_size: .
j_call: TRBJ1-2
d_call: .
v_call: TRBV2

cdr3_aa: CASSLQTSGYEQYF
cdr3_nt: TGCGCCAGCAGCCTCCAGACTAGCGGGTACGAGCAGTACTTC
clone_size: .
j_call: TRBJ2-7
d_call: TRBD2
v_call: TRBV5-1

cdr3_aa: CASSMEVPGNNEQFF
cdr3_nt: TGTGCCAGTAGTATGGAGGTCCCGGGAAACAATGAGCAGTTCTTC
clone_size: .
j_call: TRBJ2-1
d_call: .
v_call: TRBV19

cdr3_aa: CASSEIAMGVSYEQYF
cdr3_nt: TGCGCCAGCAGCGAGATAGCGATGGGGGTCTCCTACGAGCAGTACTTC
clone_size: .
j_call: TRBJ2-7
d_call: .
v_call: TRBV5-1

cdr3_aa: CASSLSSAIAHEQFF
cdr3_nt: TGTGCCAGCAGCCTCTCCTCGGCAATAGCACATGAGCAGTTCTTC
clone_size: .
j_call: TRBJ2-1
d_call: .
v_call: TRBV5-5

cdr3_aa: CASSLVQGLVTQHF
cdr3_nt: TGTGCCAGCAGTTTAGTACAGGGTCTAGTGACCCAGCATTTT
clone_size: .
j_call: TRBJ1-5
d_call: .
v_call: TRBV28

cdr3_aa: CAWSYGQSNEQFF
cdr3_nt: TGTGCCTGGAGTTACGGACAAAGCAATGAGCAGTTCTTC
clone_size: .
j_call: TRBJ2-1
d_call: .
v_call: TRBV30

cdr3_aa: CASSSSGGLGNTIYF
cdr3_nt: TGTGCCAGCAGCTCCTCAGGGGGTCTTGGAAACACCATATATTTT
clone_size: .
j_call: TRBJ1-3
d_call: TRBD1
v_call: TRBV7-9

cdr3_aa: CASSEPYNATNEKLFF
cdr3_nt: TGTGCCAGCAGTGAACCTTACAATGCAACTAATGAAAAACTGTTTTTT
clone_size: once
j_call: TRBJ1-4
d_call: .
v_call: TRBV2

cdr3_aa: CASSNRGQQPQHF
cdr3_nt: TGTGCCAGCAGTAACAGGGGGCAGCAGCCCCAGCATTTT
clone_size: .
j_call: TRBJ1-5
d_call: TRBD1
v_call: TRBV6-5

cdr3_aa: CASSYTPSGSAGELFF
cdr3_nt: TGTGCCAGCAGTTACACCCCTAGCGGGAGCGCCGGGGAGCTGTTTTTT
clone_size: .
j_call: TRBJ2-2
d_call: TRBD2
v_call: TRBV6-5

cdr3_aa: CASSLASYNEQFF
cdr3_nt: TGCGCCAGCAGCTTAGCAAGTTACAATGAGCAGTTCTTC
clone_size: .
j_call: TRBJ2-1
d_call: .
v_call: TRBV5-1

cdr3_aa: CASSVTRNTEAFF
cdr3_nt: TGTGCCAGCAGTGTTACTAGGAACACTGAAGCTTTCTTT
clone_size: .
j_call: TRBJ1-1
d_call: .
v_call: TRBV6-1

cdr3_aa: CASSFLGLNTDTQYF
cdr3_nt: TGTGCCAGCAGCTTCCTGGGACTTAATACAGATACGCAGTATTTT
clone_size: .
j_call: TRBJ2-3
d_call: .
v_call: TRBV5-5

cdr3_aa: CASSESGGRQPQHF
cdr3_nt: TGCGCCAGCAGTGAGTCCGGGGGGCGGCAGCCCCAGCATTTT
clone_size: .
j_call: TRBJ1-5
d_call: .
v_call: TRBV10-2

cdr3_aa: CASSGDRGSQPQHF
cdr3_nt: TGTGCCAGCAGTGGGGACAGGGGGTCTCAGCCCCAGCATTTT
clone_size: .
j_call: TRBJ1-5
d_call: TRBD1
v_call: TRBV2

cdr3_aa: CASYQGRNTEAFF
cdr3_nt: TGTGCCAGCTATCAAGGTCGGAACACTGAAGCTTTCTTT
clone_size: .
j_call: TRBJ1-1
d_call: .
v_call: TRBV28

cdr3_aa: CASRPQGNQPQHF
cdr3_nt: TGTGCCAGCAGACCCCAGGGAAATCAGCCCCAGCATTTT
clone_size: .
j_call: TRBJ1-5
d_call: .
v_call: TRBV6-6

cdr3_aa: CAWSSPWEPQHF
cdr3_nt: TGTGCCTGGAGTTCACCATGGGAGCCCCAGCATTTT
clone_size: few
j_call: TRBJ1-5
d_call: .
v_call: TRBV30

cdr3_aa: CASSLGQGLSEAFF
cdr3_nt: TGCGCCAGCAGCTTGGGGCAGGGTCTGTCTGAAGCTTTCTTT
clone_size: .
j_call: TRBJ1-1
d_call: .
v_call: TRBV5-1

cdr3_aa: CASSPPTGRETQYF
cdr3_nt: TGTGCCAGCTCACCCCCGACAGGACGAGAGACCCAGTACTTC
clone_size: .
j_call: TRBJ2-5
d_call: .
v_call: TRBV18

cdr3_aa: CASSLVQAGANVLTF
cdr3_nt: TGTGCCAGCAGCTTGGTACAGGCTGGGGCCAACGTCCTGACTTTC
clone_size: .
j_call: TRBJ2-6
d_call: .
v_call: TRBV5-6

cdr3_aa: CASTGAVTDTQYF
cdr3_nt: TGTGCCAGCACAGGGGCCGTGACAGATACGCAGTATTTT
clone_size: .
j_call: TRBJ2-3
d_call: .
v_call: TRBV2

cdr3_aa: CASSDYTSGRGTGELFF
cdr3_nt: TGTGCCAGCAGTGATTATACCAGCGGGAGAGGTACCGGGGAGCTGTTTTTT
clone_size: .
j_call: TRBJ2-2
d_call: TRBD2
v_call: TRBV2

cdr3_aa: CASRGAVSNYGYTF
cdr3_nt: TGTGCCTCCCGAGGAGCAGTTAGTAACTATGGCTACACCTTC
clone_size: once
j_call: TRBJ1-2
d_call: .
v_call: TRBV27

cdr3_aa: CAWSVLYEQYF
cdr3_nt: TGTGCCTGGAGTGTACTGTACGAGCAGTACTTC
clone_size: .
j_call: TRBJ2-7
d_call: .
v_call: TRBV30

cdr3_aa: CASSLGGSAWETQYF
cdr3_nt: TGCGCCAGCAGCTTGGGGGGATCAGCGTGGGAGACCCAGTACTTC
clone_size: .
j_call: TRBJ2-5
d_call: .
v_call: TRBV5-1

cdr3_aa: CASSLAGTLRTDTQYF
cdr3_nt: TGCGCCAGCAGCTTGGCCGGGACCCTAAGAACAGATACGCAGTATTTT
clone_size: .
j_call: TRBJ2-3
d_call: .
v_call: TRBV5-1

cdr3_aa: CASSEQAGPYEQYF
cdr3_nt: TGTGCCAGCAGTGAACAGGCAGGACCCTACGAGCAGTACTTC
clone_size: .
j_call: TRBJ2-7
d_call: .
v_call: TRBV25-1

cdr3_aa: CAASRGRNSYNEQFF
cdr3_nt: TGTGCCGCAAGTAGAGGGCGGAACTCCTACAATGAGCAGTTCTTC
clone_size: .
j_call: TRBJ2-1
d_call: .
v_call: TRBV27

cdr3_aa: CASRPGQGAGELFF
cdr3_nt: TGTGCCAGTAGACCTGGACAGGGGGCCGGGGAGCTGTTTTTT
clone_size: .
j_call: TRBJ2-2
d_call: TRBD1
v_call: TRBV19

cdr3_aa: CASSLTGARGDTQYF
cdr3_nt: TGTGCCAGCAGCTTGACAGGGGCTCGAGGAGATACGCAGTATTTT
clone_size: .
j_call: TRBJ2-3
d_call: TRBD1
v_call: TRBV5-5

cdr3_aa: CASRDTGSLGTQYF
cdr3_nt: TGTGCCAGCAGGGATACAGGGTCCTTGGGGACCCAGTACTTC
clone_size: .
j_call: TRBJ2-5
d_call: .
v_call: TRBV6-1

cdr3_aa: CASRNDGNQPQHF
cdr3_nt: TGTGCCAGCAGAAACGACGGCAATCAGCCCCAGCATTTT
clone_size: once
j_call: TRBJ1-5
d_call: .
v_call: TRBV6-8

cdr3_aa: CAGLNPGFYGYTF
cdr3_nt: TGTGCCGGCCTGAATCCAGGGTTTTATGGCTACACCTTC
clone_size: .
j_call: TRBJ1-2
d_call: .
v_call: TRBV30

cdr3_aa: CASSESPGLAGGWETQYF
cdr3_nt: TGTGCCAGCAGTGAATCCCCGGGGCTAGCGGGGGGATGGGAGACCCAGTACTTC
clone_size: .
j_call: TRBJ2-5
d_call: TRBD2
v_call: TRBV25-1

cdr3_aa: CASSLRNRGTTPLHF
cdr3_nt: TGTGCCAGCAGTTTAAGGAACCGTGGAACGACACCCCTCCACTTT
clone_size: .
j_call: TRBJ1-6
d_call: .
v_call: TRBV27